This T cell receptor beta chain is from a study of CD8 T cells in Susac syndrome. Regarding the study as a whole: By the study's own acknowledgment, its TCR sequencing and HLA analysis included relatively few individuals.

Germline V gene lookup returns CDR1 MNHEY and CDR2 SVGEGT. Trimming took off 2 bases at V and 4 bases at J, with 9 bases between the two ends. This CDR3 is built from 13 residues. An input of 0.5 to 1 ug of RNA was subjected to reverse transcription using random hexamers. Each CDR3 protein is one row after TCRdb ran MiXCR on the immunoSEQ multiplex PCR reads. The sample consists of about 120,000 distinct CDR3 sequences, 94% of them appearing once. About this clonotype: Its antigen is unknown.

This TCR derives from a human donor in good health. The chain carries TRBV6-2 or TRBV6-3 and TRBJ2-7; possibly TRBD1 for D (6 bases). The sequenced material came from CD4+ T cells from PBMCs. Here the CDR3 reads CASSYPQGYEQYF. Here the CDR3 DNA reads TGTGCCAGCAGTTACCCACAGGGTTACGAGCAGTACTTC.